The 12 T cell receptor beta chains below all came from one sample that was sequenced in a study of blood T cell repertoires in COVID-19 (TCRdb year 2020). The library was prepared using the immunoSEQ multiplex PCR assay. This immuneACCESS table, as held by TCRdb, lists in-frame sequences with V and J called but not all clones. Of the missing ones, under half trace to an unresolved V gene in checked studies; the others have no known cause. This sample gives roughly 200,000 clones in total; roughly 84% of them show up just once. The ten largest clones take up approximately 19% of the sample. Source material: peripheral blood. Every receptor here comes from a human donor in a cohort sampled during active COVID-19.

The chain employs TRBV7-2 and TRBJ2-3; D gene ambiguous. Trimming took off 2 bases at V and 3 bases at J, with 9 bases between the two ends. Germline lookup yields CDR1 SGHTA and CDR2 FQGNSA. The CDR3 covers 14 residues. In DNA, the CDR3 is TGTGCCAGCAGCTTATTACCGGAGACAGATACGCAGTATTTT. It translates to CASSLLPETDTQYF.

The CDR3 loop is CASSASRGHANTGELFF. In DNA, the CDR3 is TGTGCCAGCTCAGCTTCCAGGGGGCACGCGAACACCGGGGAGCTGTTTTTT. J is TRBJ2-2 and V is TRBV18; 8 bases map to TRBD1. J was trimmed by 0 bases and V by 5 bases; bases with no gene match: 8. In germline, CDR1 is KGHSH, CDR2 LQKENI. The CDR3 covers 17 residues.

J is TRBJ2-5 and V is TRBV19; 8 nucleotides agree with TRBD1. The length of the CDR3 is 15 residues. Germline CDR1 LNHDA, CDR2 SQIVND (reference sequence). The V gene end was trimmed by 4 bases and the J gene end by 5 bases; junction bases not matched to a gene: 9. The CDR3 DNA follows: TGTGCCAGTAGTAAAACCAGGGGGCCCCAGGAGACCCAGTACTTC. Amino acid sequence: CASSKTRGPQETQYF.

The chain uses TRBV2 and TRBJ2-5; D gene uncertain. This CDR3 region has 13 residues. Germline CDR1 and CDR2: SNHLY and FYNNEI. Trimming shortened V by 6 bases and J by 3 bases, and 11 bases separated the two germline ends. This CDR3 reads CASSVLSEETQYF. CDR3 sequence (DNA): TGTGCCAGCAGCGTTCTCAGCGAAGAGACCCAGTACTTC.

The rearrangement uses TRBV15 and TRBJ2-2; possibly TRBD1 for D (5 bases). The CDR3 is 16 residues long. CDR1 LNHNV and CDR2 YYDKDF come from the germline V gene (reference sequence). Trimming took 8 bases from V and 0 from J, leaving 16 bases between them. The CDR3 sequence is CATRSRLGPNTGELFF. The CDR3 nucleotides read TGTGCCACCCGTAGTCGTTTGGGGCCGAACACCGGGGAGCTGTTTTTT.

The CDR3 is CASSLGARVEDYGYTF. For the CDR3, the DNA is TGTGCCAGCAGCTTAGGCGCCAGGGTTGAGGACTATGGCTACACCTTC. The gene calls are TRBV13 and TRBJ1-2; perhaps TRBD1 as D (5 bases). The CDR3 length is 16 residues. Trimming shortened V by 0 bases and J by 3 bases, and 14 bases separated the two germline ends. Germline CDR1 is PRHDT and CDR2 is FYEKMQ (reference sequence).

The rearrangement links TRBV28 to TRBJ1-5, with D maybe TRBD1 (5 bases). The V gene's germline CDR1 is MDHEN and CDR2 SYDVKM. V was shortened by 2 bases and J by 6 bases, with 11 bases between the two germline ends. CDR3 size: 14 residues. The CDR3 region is CASSLAGWGQPQHF. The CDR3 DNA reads TGTGCCAGCAGTTTAGCAGGGTGGGGTCAGCCCCAGCATTTT.

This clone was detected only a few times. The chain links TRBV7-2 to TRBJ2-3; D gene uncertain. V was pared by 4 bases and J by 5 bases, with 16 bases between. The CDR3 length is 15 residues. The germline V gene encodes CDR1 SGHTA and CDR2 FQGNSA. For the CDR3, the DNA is TGTGCCAGCAGCTACTATTTAGGCATCCGAGATACGCAGTATTTT. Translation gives CASSYYLGIRDTQYF. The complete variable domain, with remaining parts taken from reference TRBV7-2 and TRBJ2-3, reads GAGVSQSPSNKVTEKGKDVELRCDPISGHTALYWYRQSLGQGLEFLIYFQGNSAPDKSGLPSDRFSAERTGGSVSTLTIQRTQQEDSAVYLCASSYYLGIRDTQYFGPGTRLTVL.

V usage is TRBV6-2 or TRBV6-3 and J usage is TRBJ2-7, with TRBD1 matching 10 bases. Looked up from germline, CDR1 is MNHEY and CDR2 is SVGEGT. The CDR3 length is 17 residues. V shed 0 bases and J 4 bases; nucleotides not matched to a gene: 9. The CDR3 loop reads CASSYSEKGTGVYEQYF. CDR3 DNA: TGTGCCAGCAGTTACTCTGAGAAAGGGACAGGGGTATACGAGCAGTACTTC.

CDR3 DNA: TGTGCCAGCAGCCCTCAACTAGCGGGAGGGCTTACAGATACGCAGTATTTT. It encodes CASSPQLAGGLTDTQYF. The chain uses TRBV7-8 and TRBJ2-3; 13 nucleotides line up with TRBD2. V lost 5 bases and J lost 3; bases outside the gene matches: 8. The CDR3 has 17 residues. CDR1 and CDR2 from the germline V gene are SGHVS and FQNEAQ.

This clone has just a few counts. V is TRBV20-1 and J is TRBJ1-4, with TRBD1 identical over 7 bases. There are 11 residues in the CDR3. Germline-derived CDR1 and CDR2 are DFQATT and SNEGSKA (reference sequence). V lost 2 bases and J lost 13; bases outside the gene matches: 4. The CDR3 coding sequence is TGCAGTGCTAGACCTACAGGGGTACTGTTTTTT. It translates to CSARPTGVLFF.

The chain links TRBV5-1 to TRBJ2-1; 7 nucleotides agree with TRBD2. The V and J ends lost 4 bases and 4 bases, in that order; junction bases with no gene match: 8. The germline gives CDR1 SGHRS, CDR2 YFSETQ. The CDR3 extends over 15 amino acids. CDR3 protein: CASSVAGEGYNEQFF. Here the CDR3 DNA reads TGCGCCAGCAGCGTGGCGGGGGAGGGTTACAATGAGCAGTTCTTC.